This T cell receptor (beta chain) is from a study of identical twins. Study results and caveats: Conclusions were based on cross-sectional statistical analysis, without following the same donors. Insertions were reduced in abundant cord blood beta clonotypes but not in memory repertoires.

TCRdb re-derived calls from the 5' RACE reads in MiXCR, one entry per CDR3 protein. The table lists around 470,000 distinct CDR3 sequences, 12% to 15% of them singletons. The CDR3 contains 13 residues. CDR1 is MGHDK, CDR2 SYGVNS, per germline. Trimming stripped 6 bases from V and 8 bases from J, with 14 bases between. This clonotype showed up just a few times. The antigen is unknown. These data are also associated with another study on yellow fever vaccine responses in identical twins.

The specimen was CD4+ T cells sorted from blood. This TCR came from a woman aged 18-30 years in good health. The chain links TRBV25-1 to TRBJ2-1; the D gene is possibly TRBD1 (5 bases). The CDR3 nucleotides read TGTGCCAGCAGAGACGACAGATTCGATGAGCAGTTCTTC. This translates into CASRDDRFDEQFF. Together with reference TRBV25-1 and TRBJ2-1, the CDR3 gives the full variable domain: EADIYQTPRYLVIGTGKKITLECSQTMGHDKMYWYQQDPGMELHLIHYSYGVNSTEKGDLSSESTVSRIRTEHFPLTLESARPSHTSQYLCASRDDRFDEQFFGPGTRLTVL.